This paragraph covers one T cell receptor beta chain sequence. The antigen is undetermined. These data belong to a study of lymphopenia after photon versus proton radiotherapy. Study conclusions and caveats: Relative stability marked proton patients; photon patients lost diversity and naive cells. Better survival with proton therapy was suggested as possible, not demonstrated.

CDR1 is MGHDK and CDR2 is SYGVNS in the germline V gene. This CDR3 has 15 residues. Trimming took off 1 base at V and 4 bases at J, with 13 bases between the two ends. Using immunoSEQ multiplex PCR, the repertoire was profiled, and TCRdb retains in-frame clones only, with some absent. The data contain about 16,000 clones, around 86% of them singletons. This receptor was obtained from a man between 65 and 80 years old with pancreatic cancer. This chain joins TRBV25-1 and TRBJ1-2; no reliable D call. The specimen comprised peripheral blood, sampled from a patient treated with proton-based radiotherapy. In DNA form, the CDR3 reads TGTGCCAGCAGTGAATTTTTCGATGCTGGCTATGGCTACACCTTC. Protein sequence: CASSEFFDAGYGYTF.